In this sample, the clone carrying this T cell receptor beta chain turned up a few times. Its antigen is unidentified. One entry per CDR3 protein, called by TCRdb with MiXCR from the RT-PCR reads. The sample consists of roughly 630,000 distinct CDR3 sequences, 12% to 15% of them appearing once. The entry originates in a study of response to subunit inactivated influenza vaccine. Study results and limitations: That few new T cells are recruited by each seasonal influenza vaccination was the authors' suggestion.

The V and J ends lost 3 bases and 6 bases respectively, with 8 bases between them. This CDR3 has 11 residues. In germline, CDR1 is DFQATT, CDR2 SNEGSKA (reference sequence). The receptor comes from a man aged 45-65 years who received an inactivated influenza vaccine. The chain recombines TRBV20-1 with TRBJ1-1; D not certain. The material sequenced was PBMCs from blood, taken 14 to 15 days before vaccination. As DNA, the CDR3 is TGCAGTGCTAGTTCTCTCTCTGAAGCTTTCTTT. It translates to CSASSLSEAFF.